This T cell receptor beta chain was retrieved from a study of blood T cell repertoires in COVID-19. Study details: The cDNA or gDNA used as material had been derived from T cells, B-cell-depleted T cells, or PBMCs.

Clones were read by immunoSEQ multiplex PCR, and TCRdb kept only the in-frame ones, dropping some. The sample has about 42,000 clones; approximately 79% are singletons. The V end lost 2 bases, the J end lost 3 bases, and 11 bases lay between the germline ends. There are 14 residues in the CDR3. Germline CDR1 is SGHVS and CDR2 is FQNEAQ. This receptor was taken from a woman older than 75 with acute or convalescent COVID-19. The rearrangement joins TRBV7-8 to TRBJ2-7; D not resolved. The sample consisted of peripheral blood. Here the CDR3 DNA reads TGTGCCAGCAGCTTAAGCGAACTCCTCTACGAGCAGTACTTC. Its protein product is CASSLSELLYEQYF.